What follows is one T cell receptor (beta chain) and its context. Sequencing used immunoSEQ multiplex PCR; TCRdb keeps in-frame clones, though not all of them. The sample yields about 9,600 clones, about 95% seen once. The record originates from a study of graft-versus-host responses after intestinal transplantation. The CDR3 spans 14 residues. Trimming shortened V by 4 bases and J by 3 bases, and 12 bases separated the two germline ends. CDR1 is SGHTA, CDR2 FQGTGA, per germline. V usage is TRBV7-3 and J usage is TRBJ1-1, with D maybe TRBD1 (6 bases). This TCR came from a human patient who received an intestinal transplant, so some T cells may come from the graft donor. The sample was bone marrow, taken around 75 weeks after intestinal transplantation. CDR3 nucleotides: TGTGCCAGCAGCTCCGGACAGAAGGACACTGAAGCTTTCTTT. Translating gives CASSSGQKDTEAFF.